This passage covers 24 T cell receptor beta chains from one sample sequenced in a study of blood T cells in healthy people across ages. Alongside a J-beta primer mix, a sample-barcoded 5' primer served in a second PCR lasting roughly 6 to 11 cycles. Each CDR3 protein is one row after TCRdb ran MiXCR on the 5' RACE reads. The data show over 750,000 distinct CDR3 sequences, 25% seen once. A further study also used this sample, focusing on T cells of mothers and their children.

Sample: blood. Receptor source: a boy aged 10-17 years in good health.

This clonotype showed up just a few times. The genes are TRBV25-1 and TRBJ2-1; D ambiguous. Germline CDR1 MGHDK, CDR2 SYGVNS. V lost 3 bases to trimming and J lost 0 bases, with 6 bases between them. The CDR3 has 14 residues. CDR3 in amino acids: CASSDRYSYNEQFF. The CDR3 DNA sequence: TGTGCCAGCAGTGACCGATACTCCTACAATGAGCAGTTCTTC.

In this sample, this clonotype turned up a few times. V and J are TRBV4-1 and TRBJ1-3; TRBD1 agrees at 11 bases. V was pared by 8 bases and J by 8 bases, with 8 bases of the junction left unmatched. The CDR3 extends over 14 amino acids. From germline, CDR1 is MGHRA and CDR2 YSYEKL. In DNA form, the CDR3 reads TGCGCCAGCGGTCGGACAGGGGGCTTGGACACCATATATTTT. Translating gives CASGRTGGLDTIYF.

V is TRBV29-1 and J is TRBJ2-1; D is perhaps TRBD2 (6 bases). The J call is in doubt because the DNA end fits TRBJ2-5 better. Germline V lookup: CDR1 SQVTM, CDR2 ANQGSEA. The CDR3 consists of 14 residues. The CDR3 region is CSVEWRLVKETQYF. The CDR3 DNA reads as TGCAGCGTTGAGTGGCGACTAGTAAAGGAGACCCAGTACTTC.

Here the CDR3 DNA reads TGCAGTGCTAGAGGTTCGGGACTAGCGGAGACTAGCACAGATACGCAGTATTTT. Its translation is CSARGSGLAETSTDTQYF. The V call is TRBV20-1, the J call TRBJ2-3; 11 nucleotides line up with TRBD2. J lost 0 bases, V lost 1 base, and 9 bases had no gene match. CDR1 and CDR2 from the germline V gene are DFQATT and SNEGSKA (reference sequence). CDR3 size: 18 residues.

The J gene is TRBJ2-7, the V gene TRBV7-2; D is perhaps TRBD1 or TRBD2 (5 bases each). Trimming left V 1 base short and J 3 bases short, with 16 bases between. Germline CDR1 reads SGHTA; CDR2 reads FQGNSA. The CDR3 loop spans 16 amino acids. Here the CDR3 reads CASSLDLGTSIYEQYF. The CDR3 coding sequence is TGTGCCAGCAGCTTAGATCTCGGGACCAGCATCTACGAGCAGTACTTC. The whole variable domain, remainder taken from reference TRBV7-2 and TRBJ2-7, is GAGVSQSPSNKVTEKGKDVELRCDPISGHTALYWYRQSLGQGLEFLIYFQGNSAPDKSGLPSDRFSAERTGGSVSTLTIQRTQQEDSAVYLCASSLDLGTSIYEQYFGPGTRLTVT.

This clonotype came up a few times. This chain links TRBV12-3 or TRBV12-4 with TRBJ2-3; 9 positions match TRBD1. V lost 3 bases, J lost 5 bases, and 3 bases stayed unmatched. The CDR3 runs to 14 residues. DNA for the CDR3: TGTGCCAGCAGTTTCGGGACAGGGAGAGATACGCAGTATTTT. Its protein product is CASSFGTGRDTQYF.

This sequence joins TRBV7-6 and TRBJ2-3, with D possibly being TRBD1 (6 bases). The CDR3 covers 15 residues. CDR1 is SGHVS, CDR2 FNYEAQ, per germline. V was trimmed by 1 base and J by 2 bases, leaving 10 bases between them. As DNA, the CDR3 is TGTGCCAGCAGCTTAGAACAGGGCCCCACAGATACGCAGTATTTT. Amino acids: CASSLEQGPTDTQYF. Supplemented by reference TRBV7-6 and TRBJ2-3, the full variable domain reads GAGVSQSPRYKVTKRGQDVALRCDPISGHVSLYWYRQALGQGPEFLTYFNYEAQQDKSGLPNDRFSAERPEGSISTLTIQRTEQRDSAMYRCASSLEQGPTDTQYFGPGTRLTVL.

The gene calls are TRBV4-2 and TRBJ2-1; 7 bases fit TRBD1. Trimming took 1 base from V and 8 from J; bases not matched to a gene: 5. This CDR3 has 14 residues. CDR1 is LGHNA, CDR2 YNFKEQ, per germline. The CDR3 loop reads CASSQAQGLDEQFF. CDR3 in DNA: TGTGCCAGCAGCCAAGCACAGGGGCTGGATGAGCAGTTCTTC.

The CDR3: CASSLEVRVYNEQFF. In DNA form, the CDR3 reads TGCGCCAGCAGCTTGGAAGTCAGGGTCTACAATGAGCAGTTCTTC. The rearrangement uses TRBV5-1 and TRBJ2-1; D perhaps matches TRBD1 (5 bases). Per the germline V gene, CDR1 is SGHRS and CDR2 is YFSETQ. With 0 bases removed from V and 3 bases from J, the gap between germline ends came to 10 bases. The CDR3 extends over 15 amino acids.

This clonotype was picked up a small number of times. V usage is TRBV6-1 and J usage is TRBJ2-5; perhaps D is TRBD1 or TRBD2 (5 bases each). Germline-derived CDR1 and CDR2 are MNHNS and SASEGT. The CDR3 sequence is 12 residues long. Trimming stripped 7 bases from V and 3 bases from J, with 9 bases between. The CDR3 loop reads CASTGRKETQYF. CDR3 sequence (DNA): TGTGCCAGCACAGGGAGAAAAGAGACCCAGTACTTC.

The chain couples TRBV7-2 to TRBJ2-5; TRBD2 matches 9 bases. Germline V gene lookup returns CDR1 SGHTA and CDR2 FQGNSA. V lost 3 bases and J lost 4; bases outside the gene matches: 18. The CDR3 contains 19 residues. The CDR3 DNA is TGTGCCAGCAGCTTGAGTCGGGGTAGCGGGAGTCGATGGCTAGAGACCCAGTACTTC. Amino acids: CASSLSRGSGSRWLETQYF.

This clonotype was counted only a few times. The chain has TRBV5-1 and TRBJ1-1; D remains unclear. V dropped 6 bases and J dropped 0 bases, with 18 bases sitting between them. CDR1 SGHRS and CDR2 YFSETQ come from the germline V gene. This CDR3 is built from 16 residues. CDR3 loop: CASTEASPAMNTEAFF. Written as DNA, the CDR3 is TGCGCCAGCACTGAAGCTTCTCCAGCCATGAACACTGAAGCTTTCTTT. Supplemented by reference TRBV5-1 and TRBJ1-1, the full variable domain reads KAGVTQTPRYLIKTRGQQVTLSCSPISGHRSVSWYQQTPGQGLQFLFEYFSETQRNKGNFPGRFSGRQFSNSRSEMNVSTLELGDSALYLCASTEASPAMNTEAFFGQGTRLTVV.

This clonotype was seen a handful of times. The V gene is TRBV3-1, the J gene TRBJ2-5; D possibly corresponds to TRBD2 (5 bases). V lost 1 base and J 4 bases, leaving 13 bases between the germline ends. The CDR3 sequence is 15 residues long. Germline V CDR1 and CDR2: LGHDT, YNNKEL (reference sequence). CDR3 in amino acids: CASSQVGLAGETQYF. CDR3 DNA sequence: TGTGCCAGCAGCCAAGTTGGGCTAGCAGGAGAGACCCAGTACTTC.

The chain couples TRBV14 to TRBJ2-2, with D hard to call. The V end lost 3 bases, the J end lost 9 bases, and 8 bases lay between the germline ends. The CDR3 runs to 12 residues. Germline loops: CDR1 SGHDN, CDR2 FVKESK. The CDR3 coding sequence is TGTGCCAGCAGCCAGTATGGGTGGGAGCTGTTTTTT. It codes for CASSQYGWELFF.

The chain joins TRBV12-3 or TRBV12-4 to TRBJ1-4, with D unresolved. Trimming stripped 0 bases from V and 5 bases from J, with 10 bases between. The CDR3 spans 15 residues. CDR3 region: CASSLALTANEKLFF. DNA of the CDR3: TGTGCCAGCAGTTTAGCGCTGACGGCGAATGAAAAACTGTTTTTT.

In this sample, this clonotype turned up a few times. The chain employs TRBV4-3 and TRBJ2-5; 8 nucleotides line up with TRBD1. The end of the DNA aligns better with TRBJ2-1, so the J call may be wrong. The CDR3 runs to 15 residues. Germline loops: CDR1 LGHNA, CDR2 YSLEER. The CDR3 DNA reads TGCGCCAGCAGCCATTGGACAGGGTACTACAATGAGCAGTTCTTC. It encodes CASSHWTGYYNEQFF.

This clonotype has only a few counts. The junction differs from germline at one of its ends, possibly a read error. V usage is TRBV7-7 and J usage is TRBJ2-2, with D unclear. The CDR3 contains 13 residues. CDR1 SSHAT and CDR2 FNYEAQ come from the germline V gene (reference sequence). CDR3 sequence: CASSPRLTGELFF. CDR3 in DNA: TGTGCTAGCAGCCCCAGATTGACCGGGGAGCTGTTTTTT.

This clonotype has a handful of counts. The chain couples TRBV12-3 or TRBV12-4 to TRBJ1-1; no definite D call. Trimming took 6 bases from V and 5 from J, leaving 13 bases between them. CDR3 length: 13 residues. The CDR3 sequence: CASSPTLTTEAFF. Here the CDR3 DNA reads TGTGCCAGCAGCCCAACCTTGACTACTGAAGCTTTCTTT.

The chain recombines TRBV4-1 with TRBJ2-7; either TRBD1 or TRBD2 may fit D (5 bases each). V was shortened by 0 bases and J by 0 bases, with 15 bases between the two germline ends. Germline CDR1 and CDR2: MGHRA and YSYEKL. The CDR3 has 17 residues. The CDR3 is CASSQDLPGTISYEQYF. CDR3 bases: TGCGCCAGCAGCCAAGATCTCCCCGGGACCATCTCCTACGAGCAGTACTTC.

There are a few counts of this clonotype. The genes are TRBV7-6 and TRBJ2-1, with 13 bases identical to TRBD2. Germline lookup yields CDR1 SGHVS and CDR2 FNYEAQ. CDR3 length equals 15 residues. J lost 8 bases, V lost 4 bases, and 5 bases had no gene match. The CDR3 loop reads CASSSTSGGADEQFF. In DNA, the CDR3 is TGTGCCAGCAGCTCAACTAGCGGGGGGGCCGATGAGCAGTTCTTC.

This clonotype was picked up a small number of times. The DNA for the CDR3 is TGTGCCAGCAGGGAAACGACAGGGGGCCTCGACGAGCAGTACTTC. Translated: CASRETTGGLDEQYF. This chain connects TRBV12-3 or TRBV12-4 to TRBJ2-5, with 10 nucleotides matching TRBD1. The closer fit of TRBJ2-7 to the DNA end suggests the J call may be wrong. CDR3 length: 15 residues.

This sequence joins TRBV2 and TRBJ2-5; D perhaps matches TRBD2 (6 bases). Germline loops: CDR1 SNHLY, CDR2 FYNNEI. The CDR3 consists of 13 residues. The germline V and J ends were trimmed by 6 bases and 5 bases, with 13 bases remaining between them. The CDR3 DNA sequence: TGTGCCAGCAGCCCGAAAGGAGGGGAGACCCAGTACTTC. This translates into CASSPKGGETQYF.

This clonotype was observed a few times. The J gene is TRBJ2-5, the V gene TRBV21-1; the tabulated D call, TRBD1, remains unverified against the DNA. TRBV21-1 is deemed a pseudogene. The CDR3 extends over 12 amino acids. The CDR3 DNA follows: TGTGCCAGCAGGGACAGCTGTGAAGAGCAGTACTTC. This gives the protein CASRDSCEEQYF.

This clonotype was observed a handful of times. Written as DNA, the CDR3 is TGTGCCAGCAGTAAACTAGCGCGGGTCGAGGATACGCAGTATTTT. Translating it yields CASSKLARVEDTQYF. The chain links TRBV2 to TRBJ2-3; TRBD2 matches 7 bases. Germline V gene data show CDR1 as SNHLY and CDR2 as FYNNEI. The V and J ends lost 5 bases and 6 bases, in that order; junction bases with no gene match: 11. The CDR3 is 15 amino acids.